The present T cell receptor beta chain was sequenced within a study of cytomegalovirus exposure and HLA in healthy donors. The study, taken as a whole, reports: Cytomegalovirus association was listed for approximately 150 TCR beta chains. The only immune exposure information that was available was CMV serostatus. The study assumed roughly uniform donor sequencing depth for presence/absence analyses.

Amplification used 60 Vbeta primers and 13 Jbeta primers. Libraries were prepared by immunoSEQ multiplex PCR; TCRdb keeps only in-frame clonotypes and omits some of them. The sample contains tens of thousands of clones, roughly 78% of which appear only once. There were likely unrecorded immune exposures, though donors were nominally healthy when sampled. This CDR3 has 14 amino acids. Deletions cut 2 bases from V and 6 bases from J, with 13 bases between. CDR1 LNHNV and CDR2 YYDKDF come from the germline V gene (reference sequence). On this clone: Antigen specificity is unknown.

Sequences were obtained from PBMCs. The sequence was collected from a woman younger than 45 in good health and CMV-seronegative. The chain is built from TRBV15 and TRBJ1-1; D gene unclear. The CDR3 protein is CATSRPPVVSEAFF. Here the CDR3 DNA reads TGTGCCACCAGCAGACCCCCAGTCGTATCTGAAGCTTTCTTT.